This T cell receptor beta chain was observed in a study of blood T cell repertoires in COVID-19. About the study: There were acute and convalescent COVID-19 samples, and they came from the United States, Italy and Spain. T cells, B-cell-depleted T cells, or PBMCs supplied cDNA or gDNA.

Original processing notes: Counts of nucleated cells, estimated from reference gene primer amplification, were obtained. TCRdb keeps only in-frame clones here, not all; method: immunoSEQ multiplex PCR. V and J calls and clone size are as listed in that table; D and trimming were resolved from the DNA. This table has about 70,000 clones, roughly nine tenths appearing once. The CDR3 is made up of 16 amino acids. Germline CDR1 is KGHDR and CDR2 is SFDVKD. V dropped 4 bases and J dropped 8; count of bases not matched to a gene: 13. The source of this sequence is a man aged 50 to 60 with acute or convalescent COVID-19. V gene TRBV24-1 combines with J gene TRBJ2-1; 7 nucleotides line up with TRBD2. Sample: peripheral blood. The CDR3 region has the DNA TGTGCCACCAGTGAAACCGGGACTACGAATAAGGATGAGCAGTTCTTC. Protein sequence: CATSETGTTNKDEQFF.